The clone carrying this T cell receptor beta chain was picked up many times. This specimen belongs to a study of T-cell reconstitution after alpha-beta-depleted transplantation in children. A TCRbeta library incorporating unique molecular identifiers was prepared. TCRdb reanalysed the PCR reads using MiXCR and keeps one entry per CDR3 protein. Counted here are about 72,000 distinct CDR3 sequences, 5.5% to 7.5% occurring once; the ten biggest clones make up 2% to 3%. The CDR3 is 15 residues long. The J segment lost 5 bases and the V segment lost 5 bases, leaving 11 bases of the junction unmatched. The germline CDR1 and CDR2 sequences are DFQATT and SNEGSKA (reference sequence).

The sample consisted of PBMCs from the stem cell graft donor, taken from the stem cell graft. The V gene is TRBV20-1, the J gene TRBJ2-3, with 9 bases aligning to TRBD1. The clonotype originates from a human donor who donated a stem cell graft to a child with acute lymphoblastic leukemia. The CDR3 protein is CSAGTGLSRGDTQYF. The CDR3 bases are TGCAGTGCTGGGACAGGGTTGTCGAGGGGAGATACGCAGTATTTT.